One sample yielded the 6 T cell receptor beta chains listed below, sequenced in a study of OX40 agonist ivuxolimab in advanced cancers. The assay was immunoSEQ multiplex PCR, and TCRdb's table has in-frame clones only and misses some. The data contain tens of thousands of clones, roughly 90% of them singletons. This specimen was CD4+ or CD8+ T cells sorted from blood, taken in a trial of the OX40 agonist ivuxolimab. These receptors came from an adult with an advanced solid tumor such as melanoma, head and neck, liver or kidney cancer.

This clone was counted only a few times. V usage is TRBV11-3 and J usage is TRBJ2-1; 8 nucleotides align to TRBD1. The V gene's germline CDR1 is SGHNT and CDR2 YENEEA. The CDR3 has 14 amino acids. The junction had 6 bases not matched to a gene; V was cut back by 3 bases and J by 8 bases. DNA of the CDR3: TGTGCCAGCAGCTTCGACAGGGGCCGCGATGAGCAGTTCTTC. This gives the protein CASSFDRGRDEQFF.

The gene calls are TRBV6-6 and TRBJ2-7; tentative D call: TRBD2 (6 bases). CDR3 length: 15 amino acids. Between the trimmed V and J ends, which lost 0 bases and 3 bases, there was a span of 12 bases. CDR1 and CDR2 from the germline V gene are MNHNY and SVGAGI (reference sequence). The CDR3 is CASSYSGTADYEQYF. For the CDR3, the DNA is TGTGCCAGCAGTTACTCCGGGACTGCGGACTACGAGCAGTACTTC.

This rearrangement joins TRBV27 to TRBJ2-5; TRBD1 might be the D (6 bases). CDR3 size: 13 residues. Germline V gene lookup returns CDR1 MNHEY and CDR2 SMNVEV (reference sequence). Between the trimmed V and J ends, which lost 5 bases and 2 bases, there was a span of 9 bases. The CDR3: CASSPDSQETQYF. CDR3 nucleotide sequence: TGTGCCAGCAGTCCGGACAGTCAAGAGACCCAGTACTTC.

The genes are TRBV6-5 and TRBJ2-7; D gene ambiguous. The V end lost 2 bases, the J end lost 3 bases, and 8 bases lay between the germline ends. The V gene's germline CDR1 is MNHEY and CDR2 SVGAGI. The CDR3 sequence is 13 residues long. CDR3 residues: CASSYARSYEQYF. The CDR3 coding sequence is TGTGCCAGCAGTTACGCCCGAAGCTACGAGCAGTACTTC.

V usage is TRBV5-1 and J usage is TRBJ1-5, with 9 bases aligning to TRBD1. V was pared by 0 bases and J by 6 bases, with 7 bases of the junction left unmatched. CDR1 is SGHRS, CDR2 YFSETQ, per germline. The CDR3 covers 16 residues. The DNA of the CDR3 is TGCGCCAGCAGCTTGGGGGACAGGGAGGGAACTCAGCCCCAGCATTTT. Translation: CASSLGDREGTQPQHF.

CDR3 DNA: TGTGCCAGCAGCTTAGAGGGGTATACGCAGTATTTT. Encoded protein: CASSLEGYTQYF. The V and J genes are TRBV7-8 and TRBJ2-3; D may be TRBD1 (5 bases). V was cut by 1 base and J by 7 bases, with 6 bases left in between. The CDR3 totals 12 residues. The germline V gene has CDR1 SGHVS and CDR2 FQNEAQ.